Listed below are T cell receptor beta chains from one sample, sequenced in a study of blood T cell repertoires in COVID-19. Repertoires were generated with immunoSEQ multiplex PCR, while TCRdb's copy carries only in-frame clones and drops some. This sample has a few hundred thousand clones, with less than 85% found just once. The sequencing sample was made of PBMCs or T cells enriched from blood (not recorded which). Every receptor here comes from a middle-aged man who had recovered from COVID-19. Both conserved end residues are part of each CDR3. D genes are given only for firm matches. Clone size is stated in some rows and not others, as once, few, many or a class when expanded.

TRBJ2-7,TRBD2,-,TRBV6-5,CASMSGGLHEQYF,TGTGCCAGCATGTCGGGAGGGTTGCACGAGCAGTACTTC
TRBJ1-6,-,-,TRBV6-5,CASSSPGSPLHF,TGTGCCAGCAGTTCCCCGGGATCACCCCTCCACTTT
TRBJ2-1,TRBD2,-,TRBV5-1,CASSSGTSGTSEQFF,TGCGCCAGCAGCTCAGGGACTAGCGGGACTAGTGAGCAGTTCTTC
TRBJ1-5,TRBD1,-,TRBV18,CASSGDRNQPQHF,TGTGCCAGCTCAGGGGACAGAAATCAGCCCCAGCATTTT
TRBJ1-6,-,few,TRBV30,CASAGGNSYNSPLHF,TGTGCTTCAGCGGGCGGTAACTCCTATAATTCACCCCTCCACTTT
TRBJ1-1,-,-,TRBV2,CASSVAQEGTEAFF,TGTGCCAGCAGTGTAGCTCAGGAAGGCACTGAAGCTTTCTTT
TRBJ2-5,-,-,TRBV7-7,CASSLGGGGGETQYF,TGTGCTAGCAGCTTAGGAGGGGGCGGAGGGGAGACCCAGTACTTC
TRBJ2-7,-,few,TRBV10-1,CASSVDRMGEQYF,TGCGCCAGCAGTGTCGACAGGATGGGGGAGCAGTACTTC
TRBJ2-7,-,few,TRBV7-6,CASSLYPRGDKSYEQYF,TGTGCCAGCAGCTTATACCCCCGAGGGGACAAGTCCTACGAGCAGTACTTC
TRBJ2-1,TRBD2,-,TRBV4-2,CASSQGAGTSGVHNEQFF,TGTGCCAGCAGCCAAGGAGCCGGGACTAGCGGGGTTCACAATGAGCAGTTCTTC
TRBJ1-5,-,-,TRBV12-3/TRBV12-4,CASRTREGQPQHF,TGTGCCAGCAGAACGCGTGAGGGTCAGCCCCAGCATTTT
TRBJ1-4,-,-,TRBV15,CATSRDSGADEKLFF,TGTGCCACCAGCAGAGACTCAGGGGCGGACGAAAAACTGTTTTTT
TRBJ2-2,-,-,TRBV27,CASSPLRGLRGGELFF,TGTGCCAGCAGTCCTCTCAGGGGCCTCAGAGGCGGGGAGCTGTTTTTT
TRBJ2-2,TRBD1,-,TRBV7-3,CASSLTGGQGTGELFF,TGTGCCAGCAGCTTAACGGGGGGACAGGGAACCGGGGAGCTGTTTTTT
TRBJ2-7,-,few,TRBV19,CASTSGPRLGYEQYF,TGTGCCAGTACCTCAGGTCCCCGGTTGGGCTACGAGCAGTACTTC
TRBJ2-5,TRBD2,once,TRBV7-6,CASSLAGSSGRRIEEETQYF,TGTGCCAGCAGCTTAGCGGGGTCTAGCGGGAGAAGAATCGAAGAAGAGACCCAGTACTTC
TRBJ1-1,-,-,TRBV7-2,CASSPFLGNTEAFF,TGTGCCAGCAGCCCTTTCCTCGGGAACACTGAAGCTTTCTTT
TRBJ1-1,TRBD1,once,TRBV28,CASSLDRQKAFF,TGTGCCAGCAGTTTGGACAGGCAAAAAGCTTTCTTT
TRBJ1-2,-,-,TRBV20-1,CSGTSNYGYTF,TGCAGTGGGACATCTAACTATGGCTACACCTTC
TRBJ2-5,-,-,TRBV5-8,CASSLAGLQQETQYF,TGTGCCAGCAGCTTGGCCGGTTTACAGCAAGAGACCCAGTACTTC
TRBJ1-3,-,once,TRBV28,CASSLAAGTSSGNTIYF,TGTGCCAGCAGTCTCGCCGCCGGGACTTCCTCTGGAAACACCATATATTTT
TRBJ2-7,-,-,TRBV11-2,CASSLVGAFYYEQYF,TGTGCCAGCAGCTTAGTAGGGGCCTTCTACTACGAGCAGTACTTC
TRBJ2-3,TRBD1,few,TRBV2,CASRGIRDRGADTQYF,TGTGCCAGCAGAGGCATCCGGGACAGGGGCGCAGATACGCAGTATTTT
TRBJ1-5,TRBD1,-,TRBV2,CASTGGGNQPQHF,TGTGCCAGTACAGGGGGCGGCAATCAGCCCCAGCATTTT
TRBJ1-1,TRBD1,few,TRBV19,CASPTWDRGKCEGDTEAFF,TGTGCCAGTCCTACTTGGGACAGGGGGAAATGTGAGGGTGACACTGAAGCTTTCTTT
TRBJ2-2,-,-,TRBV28,CASSWLRAGELFF,TGTGCCAGCAGTTGGCTCCGGGCCGGGGAGCTGTTTTTT
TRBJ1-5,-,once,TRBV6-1,CASSGSDHRASTSNQPQHF,TGTGCCAGCAGTGGTAGCGACCACAGAGCTTCGACTAGCAATCAGCCCCAGCATTTT
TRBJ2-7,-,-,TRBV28,CASSSTGYYEQYF,TGTGCCAGCAGTTCGACAGGTTACTACGAGCAGTACTTC
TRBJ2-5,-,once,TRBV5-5,CASSTWTNTIQETQYF,TGTGCCAGCAGCACCTGGACAAATACAATACAAGAGACCCAGTACTTC
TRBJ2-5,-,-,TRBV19,CAVGKRRHKETQYF,TGTGCCGTGGGGAAGCGGAGACATAAAGAGACCCAGTACTTC